These 16 T cell receptor beta chains originate from one sample sequenced in a study of blood T cell repertoires in COVID-19. The protocol was immunoSEQ multiplex PCR, while the TCRdb copy is restricted to in-frame clones and leaves out a portion. Of about 50,000 clones detected, roughly 82% appear once; the ten largest clones hold 2.1%. The sequencing input was peripheral blood. The receptors were sampled from a woman aged 60-70 years with acute or convalescent COVID-19.

This sequence joins TRBV30 and TRBJ1-6; D perhaps matches TRBD1 (5 bases). Per the germline V gene, CDR1 is GTSNPN and CDR2 is SVGIG (reference sequence). This CDR3 is built from 14 residues. V was pared by 0 bases and J by 7 bases, with 10 bases between. CDR3 loop: CAWSVGTENSPLHF. The CDR3, as DNA: TGTGCCTGGAGTGTTGGGACTGAGAATTCACCCCTCCACTTT. Full variable domain (rest looked up from reference TRBV30 and TRBJ1-6): SQTIHQWPATLVQPVGSPLSLECTVEGTSNPNLYWYRQAAGRGLQLLFYSVGIGQISSEVPQNLSASRPQDRQFILSSKKLLLSDSGFYLCAWSVGTENSPLHFGNGTRLTVT.

The chain is built from TRBV27 and TRBJ2-1, with a tentative D call TRBD2 (6 bases). This CDR3 contains 18 residues. Trimming took 4 bases from V and 2 from J, leaving 21 bases between them. Germline CDR1 and CDR2: MNHEY and SMNVEV (reference sequence). The CDR3 DNA follows: TGTGCCAGCAGTTATTTCCTTGGACTACCGACCCCCTACAATGAGCAGTTCTTC. Its protein is CASSYFLGLPTPYNEQFF.

This chain joins TRBV5-6 and TRBJ1-1; no firm D call. This CDR3 contains 12 residues. Looked up from germline, CDR1 is SGHDT and CDR2 is YYEEEE. Trimming removed 1 base at V and 11 bases at J, with 12 bases between. The CDR3, as DNA: TGTGCCAGCAGCTTGCTGGAGGCCAAGGCTTTCTTT. Translation gives CASSLLEAKAFF. Full variable domain (missing parts from reference TRBV5-6 and TRBJ1-1): DAGVTQSPTHLIKTRGQQVTLRCSPKSGHDTVSWYQQALGQGPQFIFQYYEEEERQRGNFPDRFSGHQFPNYSSELNVNALLLGDSALYLCASSLLEAKAFFGQGTRLTVV.

This clone is a singleton in its sample. The chain joins TRBV28 to TRBJ1-5; 7 nucleotides line up with TRBD1. J was trimmed by 7 bases and V by 8 bases; bases with no gene match: 17. Per the germline V gene, CDR1 is MDHEN and CDR2 is SYDVKM. CDR3 size: 16 residues. The CDR3 region is CASPPGTARPGQPQHF. The CDR3 DNA reads as TGTGCCAGCCCCCCGGGGACAGCAAGACCGGGACAGCCCCAGCATTTT.

The chain links TRBV5-1 to TRBJ1-2; 9 nucleotides align to TRBD1. In germline, CDR1 is SGHRS, CDR2 YFSETQ. The CDR3 loop spans 12 amino acids. J was trimmed by 8 bases and V by 3 bases; bases with no gene match: 2. CDR3 sequence: CASSSGTGGYTF. The CDR3 coding sequence is TGCGCCAGCAGCTCGGGGACAGGGGGCTACACCTTC.

This clone appeared a single time. This sequence joins TRBV21-1 and TRBJ2-7; TRBD1, the table's D call, was not compared with the DNA. TRBV21-1 is reported as a pseudogene. This CDR3 spans 16 amino acids. The CDR3 is CASSKSDRGISYEQYF. The CDR3 coding sequence is TGTGCCAGCAGCAAAAGCGACAGGGGAATTTCCTACGAGCAGTACTTC.

The chain has TRBV21-1 and TRBJ1-5; TRBD1 reflects the table's D call only, with no check against the DNA. TRBV21-1 is a recognized pseudogene. The CDR3 is 17 residues long. CDR3 in amino acids: CASSKGWGQSSNQPQHF. In DNA form, the CDR3 reads TGTGCCAGCAGCAAAGGGTGGGGACAAAGTAGCAATCAGCCCCAGCATTTT.

V gene TRBV7-2 combines with J gene TRBJ2-1; 14 bases agree with TRBD2. In germline, CDR1 is SGHTA, CDR2 FQGNSA. CDR3 length equals 16 residues. V dropped 5 bases and J dropped 9; count of bases not matched to a gene: 9. DNA of the CDR3: TGTGCCAGCAGCAAAGGGACTAGCGGGAGAAATACTGAGCAGTTCTTC. This codes for CASSKGTSGRNTEQFF.

This clone was recorded once. This chain uses TRBV9 with TRBJ2-3; TRBD1 matches at 10 bases. Germline CDR1 SGDLS, CDR2 YYNGEE. The ends lost 2 bases at V and 4 bases at J; junction bases unmatched: 4. The CDR3 has 15 amino acids. The CDR3 sequence is CASSVGTGVADTQYF. The CDR3 nucleotides read TGTGCCAGCAGCGTCGGGACAGGGGTGGCAGATACGCAGTATTTT.

This rearrangement joins TRBV6-5 to TRBJ1-2; TRBD1 agrees at 7 bases. V was clipped by 6 bases and J by 8 bases; unmatched bases: 12. The CDR3 consists of 14 residues. Per germline, CDR1 MNHEY and CDR2 SVGAGI. CDR3 residues: CASSWGQSSKGYTF. CDR3 nucleotides: TGTGCCAGCAGCTGGGGACAGTCAAGCAAGGGCTACACCTTC.

This rearrangement joins TRBV28 to TRBJ1-3, with 7 bases lining up with TRBD1. The CDR3 covers 18 residues. V lost 5 bases, J lost 8 bases, and 21 bases stayed unmatched. CDR1 and CDR2 (germline): MDHEN, SYDVKM. In DNA form, the CDR3 reads TGTGCCAGCAGTCCTCAAACAGGGGTGAGCCCTCGAGGTCACACCATATATTTT. This gives the protein CASSPQTGVSPRGHTIYF.

This chain links TRBV5-1 with TRBJ1-3; 7 nucleotides align to TRBD1. The CDR3 runs to 14 residues. With 4 bases clipped from V and 0 bases from J, the junction kept 1 base outside the gene matches. CDR1 is SGHRS and CDR2 is YFSETQ in the germline V gene. CDR3 region: CASSRDSSGNTIYF. The CDR3 DNA reads as TGCGCCAGCAGCAGGGACAGCTCTGGAAACACCATATATTTT.

The sample holds a few counts of this clone. J is TRBJ2-2 and V is TRBV6-5, with 7 positions matching TRBD1. The germline V gene encodes CDR1 MNHEY and CDR2 SVGAGI. J gave up 3 bases and V 10 bases, and 5 bases lay outside the gene matches. The CDR3 spans 13 residues. CDR3 sequence reads: CAIRQGHTGELFF. The CDR3 DNA reads as TGTGCCATCCGACAGGGACACACCGGGGAGCTGTTTTTT.

The V gene is TRBV19, the J gene TRBJ1-1, with 7 bases aligning to TRBD1. The CDR3 is 11 amino acids. Germline CDR1 is LNHDA and CDR2 is SQIVND (reference sequence). V shed 6 bases, J shed 11 bases, and the junction held 6 bases outside the gene matches. In nucleotides, the CDR3 is TGTGCCAGTAGCAGACAGGGCTGGGCTTTCTTT. It specifies CASSRQGWAFF. Supplemented by reference TRBV19 and TRBJ1-1, the full variable domain reads DGGITQSPKYLFRKEGQNVTLSCEQNLNHDAMYWYRQDPGQGLRLIYYSQIVNDFQKGDIAEGYSVSREKKESFPLTVTSAQKNPTAFYLCASSRQGWAFFGQGTRLTVV.

The J gene is TRBJ2-1, the V gene TRBV7-9, with TRBD2 as a possible D gene (5 bases). The CDR3 sequence is 13 residues long. Germline assignment: CDR1 SEHNR and CDR2 FQNEAQ (reference sequence). V lost 5 bases, J lost 8 bases, and 13 bases lay in between. The CDR3 nucleotides read TGTGCCAGCAGCATGACTATGTTCCATGAGCAGTTCTTC. This sequence encodes CASSMTMFHEQFF. Together with reference TRBV7-9 and TRBJ2-1, the CDR3 gives the full variable domain: DTGVSQNPRHKITKRGQNVTFRCDPISEHNRLYWYRQTLGQGPEFLTYFQNEAQLEKSRLLSDRFSAERPKGSFSTLEIQRTEQGDSAMYLCASSMTMFHEQFFGPGTRLTVL.

The V and J genes are TRBV15 and TRBJ1-4; D might be TRBD1 (5 bases). Germline V gene data show CDR1 as LNHNV and CDR2 as YYDKDF (reference sequence). The CDR3 is 15 residues long. V lost 0 bases to trimming and J lost 4 bases, with 9 bases between them. The CDR3 is CATSREGGVNEKLFF. The CDR3 coding sequence is TGTGCCACCAGCAGAGAGGGGGGGGTTAATGAAAAACTGTTTTTT.